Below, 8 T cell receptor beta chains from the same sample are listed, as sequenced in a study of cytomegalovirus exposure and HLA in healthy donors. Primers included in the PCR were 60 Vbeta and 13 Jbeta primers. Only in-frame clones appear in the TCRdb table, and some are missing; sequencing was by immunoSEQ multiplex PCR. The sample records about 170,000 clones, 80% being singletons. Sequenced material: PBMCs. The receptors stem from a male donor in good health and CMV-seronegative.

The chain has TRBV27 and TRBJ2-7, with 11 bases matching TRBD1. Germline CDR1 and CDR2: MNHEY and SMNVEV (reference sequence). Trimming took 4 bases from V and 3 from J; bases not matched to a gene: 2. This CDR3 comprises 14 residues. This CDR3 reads CASSYGTGGYEQYF. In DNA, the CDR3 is TGTGCCAGCAGTTACGGGACAGGGGGCTACGAGCAGTACTTC.

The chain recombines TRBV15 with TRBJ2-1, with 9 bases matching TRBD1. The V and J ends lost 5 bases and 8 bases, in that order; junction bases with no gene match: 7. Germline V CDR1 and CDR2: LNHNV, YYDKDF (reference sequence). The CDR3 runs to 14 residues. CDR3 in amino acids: CATSWDRDRDEQFF. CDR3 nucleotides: TGTGCCACCAGCTGGGACAGGGATAGGGATGAGCAGTTCTTC.

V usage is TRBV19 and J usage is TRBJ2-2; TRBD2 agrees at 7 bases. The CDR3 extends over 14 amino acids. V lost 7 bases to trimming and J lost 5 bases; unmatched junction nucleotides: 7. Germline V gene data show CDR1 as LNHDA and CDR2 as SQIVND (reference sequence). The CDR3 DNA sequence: TGTGCCAGTACCTCTGGGAGGGGTACCGGGGAGCTGTTTTTT. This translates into CASTSGRGTGELFF. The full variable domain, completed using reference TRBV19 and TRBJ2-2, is DGGITQSPKYLFRKEGQNVTLSCEQNLNHDAMYWYRQDPGQGLRLIYYSQIVNDFQKGDIAEGYSVSREKKESFPLTVTSAQKNPTAFYLCASTSGRGTGELFFGEGSRLTVL.

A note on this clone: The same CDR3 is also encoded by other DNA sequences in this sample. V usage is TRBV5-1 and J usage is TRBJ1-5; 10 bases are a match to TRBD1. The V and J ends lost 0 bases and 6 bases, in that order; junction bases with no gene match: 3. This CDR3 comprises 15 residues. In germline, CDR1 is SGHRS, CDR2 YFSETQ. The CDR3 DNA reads TGCGCCAGCAGCTTGGGACAGGGGGCAGGTCAGCCCCAGCATTTT. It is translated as CASSLGQGAGQPQHF. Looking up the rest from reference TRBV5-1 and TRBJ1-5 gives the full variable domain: KAGVTQTPRYLIKTRGQQVTLSCSPISGHRSVSWYQQTPGQGLQFLFEYFSETQRNKGNFPGRFSGRQFSNSRSEMNVSTLELGDSALYLCASSLGQGAGQPQHFGDGTRLSIL.

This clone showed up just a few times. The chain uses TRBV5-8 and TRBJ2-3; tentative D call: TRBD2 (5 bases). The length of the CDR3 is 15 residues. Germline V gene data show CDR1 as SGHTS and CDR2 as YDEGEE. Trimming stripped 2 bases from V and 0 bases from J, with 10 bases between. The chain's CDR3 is CASSLGGQSTDTQYF. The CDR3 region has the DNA TGTGCCAGCAGCTTAGGAGGCCAGAGCACAGATACGCAGTATTTT. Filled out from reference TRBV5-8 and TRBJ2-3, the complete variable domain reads EAGVTQSPTHLIKTRGQQATLRCSPISGHTSVYWYQQALGLGLQFLLWYDEGEERNRGNFPPRFSGRQFPNYSSELNVNALELEDSALYLCASSLGGQSTDTQYFGPGTRLTVL.

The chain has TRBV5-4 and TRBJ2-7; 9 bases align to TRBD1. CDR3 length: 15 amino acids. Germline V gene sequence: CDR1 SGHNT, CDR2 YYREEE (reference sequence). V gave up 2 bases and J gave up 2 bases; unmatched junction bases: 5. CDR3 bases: TGTGCCAGCAGCTTTCTCGGACAGGGGACCTACGAGCAGTACTTC. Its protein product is CASSFLGQGTYEQYF.

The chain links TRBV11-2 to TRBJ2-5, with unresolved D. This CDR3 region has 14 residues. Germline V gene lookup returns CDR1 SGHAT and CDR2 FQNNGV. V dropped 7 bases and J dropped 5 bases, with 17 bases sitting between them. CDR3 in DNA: TGTGCCAGCAACCCTTGGCCACCACAGGAGACCCAGTACTTC. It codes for CASNPWPPQETQYF. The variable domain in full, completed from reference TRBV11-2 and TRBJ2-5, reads EAGVAQSPRYKIIEKRQSVAFWCNPISGHATLYWYQQILGQGPKLLIQFQNNGVVDDSQLPKDRFSAERLKGVDSTLKIQPAKLEDSAVYLCASNPWPPQETQYFGPGTRLLVL.

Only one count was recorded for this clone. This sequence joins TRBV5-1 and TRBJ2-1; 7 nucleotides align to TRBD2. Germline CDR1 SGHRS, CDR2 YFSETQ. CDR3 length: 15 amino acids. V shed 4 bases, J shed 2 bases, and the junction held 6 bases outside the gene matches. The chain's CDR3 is CASSGEGTTYNEQFF. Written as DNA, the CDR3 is TGCGCCAGCAGCGGGGAGGGCACCACCTACAATGAGCAGTTCTTC. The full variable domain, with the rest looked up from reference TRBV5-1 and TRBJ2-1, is KAGVTQTPRYLIKTRGQQVTLSCSPISGHRSVSWYQQTPGQGLQFLFEYFSETQRNKGNFPGRFSGRQFSNSRSEMNVSTLELGDSALYLCASSGEGTTYNEQFFGPGTRLTVL.